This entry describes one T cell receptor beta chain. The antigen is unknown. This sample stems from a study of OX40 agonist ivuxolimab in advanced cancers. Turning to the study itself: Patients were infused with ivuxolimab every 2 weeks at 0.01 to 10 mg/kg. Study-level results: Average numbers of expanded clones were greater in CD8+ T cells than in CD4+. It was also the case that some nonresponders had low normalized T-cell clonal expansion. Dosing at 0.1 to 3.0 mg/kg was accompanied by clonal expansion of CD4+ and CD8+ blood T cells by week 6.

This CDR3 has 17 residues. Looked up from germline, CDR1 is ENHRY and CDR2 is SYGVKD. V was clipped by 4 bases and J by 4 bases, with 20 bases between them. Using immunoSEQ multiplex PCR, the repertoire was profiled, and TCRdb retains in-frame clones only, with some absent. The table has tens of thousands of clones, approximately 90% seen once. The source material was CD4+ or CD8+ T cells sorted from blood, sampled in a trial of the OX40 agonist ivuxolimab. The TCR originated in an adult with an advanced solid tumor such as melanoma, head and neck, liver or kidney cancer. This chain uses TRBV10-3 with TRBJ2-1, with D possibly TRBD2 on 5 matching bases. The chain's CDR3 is CAISGELDYLDYNEQFF. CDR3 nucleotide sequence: TGTGCCATCAGTGGGGAGCTAGACTACCTAGATTACAATGAGCAGTTCTTC.